This T cell receptor beta chain was found in a study of T cell clonality in common variable immunodeficiency. General study points: T cell subpopulation sequencing would be needed to explain CVID clonality. Fewer deletions and N-nucleotide insertions were reportedly seen in common variable immunodeficiency TCR beta sequences. TCRbeta clonality was increased in CVID versus healthy controls.

Sequencing input was equivalent genomic DNA from CVID and controls. Generated by immunoSEQ multiplex PCR, the TCRdb table keeps only in-frame clones and is missing some. The record shows approximately 64,000 clones for this sample, with no singletons present. This clone is termed medium-sized. No antigen is known for it. The read halts 3 residues ahead of the CDR3 end, with the missing end drawn from the germline J gene. The CDR3 runs 16 residues. The germline gives CDR1 SNHLY, CDR2 FYNNEI. V lost 5 bases and J lost 7; bases outside the gene matches: 13. The chain is built from TRBV2 and TRBJ2-1; 8 bases align to TRBD2. This sequence was found in a person aged 18-70 years in good health. The sequenced sample consisted of peripheral blood mononuclear cells. Incomplete CDR3 DNA: TGTGCCAGCAGTCAAGGCGGGGGGCGCGAATGGAATGAG. Translating it yields CASSQGGGREWNE. The full CDR3 is CASSQGGGREWNEQFF.